This TCR beta chain was recorded in a study of shared clonotypes between healthy human individuals. Study observations and caveats: Between a handful of donors, naive CD4 clonotypes were shared at a level of around 5.1%. Some clonotypes were shared by all four sorted-subset donors, while others were not shared. The non-shared ones had lower generation probabilities than the shared ones. A small donor pool kept down the genetic and exposure-history diversity that was represented.

TCRdb's table, derived via immunoSEQ multiplex PCR, lists solely in-frame clones and lacks some. The table lists millions of clones, 85% to 95% of them singletons, with 0.13% to 0.15% in the top ten. The donors, all of them Caucasian adults, lived in Nashville, Tennessee. Comments on this clone: Its specificity is unknown.

The ends lost 6 bases at V and 5 bases at J; junction bases unmatched: 17. CDR1 and CDR2 from the germline V gene are KGHSH and LQKENI. The CDR3 runs 18 residues. This chain joins TRBV18 and TRBJ2-3, with 10 bases matching TRBD2. Sequences were obtained from naive CD4+ T cells sorted from blood. Sample subset: CD45RA+ positively selected. This receptor was obtained from a young man in good health. The CDR3, as DNA: TGTGCCAGCTCCTCCGTGCGACCGGGACTAGCGTTTAAAGATACGCAGTATTTT. Translation gives CASSSVRPGLAFKDTQYF.